These 2 T cell receptor beta chains share one sample of origin, sequenced in a study of shared clonotypes between healthy human individuals. Assay used: immunoSEQ multiplex PCR; TCRdb lists only in-frame clones, some missing. Of roughly 500,000 clones listed, roughly 80% were seen once; the top ten hold 12%. Source material: PBMCs. Every receptor here comes from a woman aged 40 to 50 in good health. Some clones in this sample may be carry-over from other donors' samples.

This clone was seen a single time. This chain connects TRBV21-1 to TRBJ2-5; the table assigns TRBD2, which was not confirmed against the DNA. TRBV21-1 is recorded as a pseudogene. The CDR3 is 13 residues long. The CDR3 protein is CASSTLYQETQYF. The CDR3, as DNA: TGTGCCAGCAGCACCTTGTACCAAGAGACCCAGTACTTC.

The gene calls are TRBV27 and TRBJ1-2; TRBD1 matches 8 bases. This CDR3 contains 13 residues. The J segment lost 7 bases and the V segment lost 6 bases, leaving 7 bases of the junction unmatched. Germline V gene sequence: CDR1 MNHEY, CDR2 SMNVEV (reference sequence). The CDR3 here is CASRITGGGGYTF. CDR3 bases: TGTGCCAGCAGGATCACAGGGGGGGGTGGCTACACCTTC.